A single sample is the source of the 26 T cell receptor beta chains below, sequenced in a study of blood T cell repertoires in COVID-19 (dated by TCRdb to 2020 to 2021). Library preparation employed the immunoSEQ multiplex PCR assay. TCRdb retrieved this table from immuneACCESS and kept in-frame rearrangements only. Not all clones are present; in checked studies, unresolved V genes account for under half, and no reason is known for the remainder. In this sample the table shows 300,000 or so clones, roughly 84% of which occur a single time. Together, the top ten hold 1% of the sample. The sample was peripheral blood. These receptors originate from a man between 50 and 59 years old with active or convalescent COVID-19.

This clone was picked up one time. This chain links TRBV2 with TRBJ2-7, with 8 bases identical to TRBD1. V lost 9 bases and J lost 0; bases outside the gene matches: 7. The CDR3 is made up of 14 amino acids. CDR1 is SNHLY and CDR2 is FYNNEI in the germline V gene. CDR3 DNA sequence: TGTGCCAGTACGACAGGGGCGAGCTCCTACGAGCAGTACTTC. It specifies CASTTGASSYEQYF.

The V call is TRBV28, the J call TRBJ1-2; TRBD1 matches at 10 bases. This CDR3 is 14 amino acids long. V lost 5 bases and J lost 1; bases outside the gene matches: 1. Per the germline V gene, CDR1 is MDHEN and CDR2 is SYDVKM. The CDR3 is CASSDRGRNYGYTF. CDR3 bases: TGTGCCAGCAGTGACAGGGGGCGTAACTATGGCTACACCTTC.

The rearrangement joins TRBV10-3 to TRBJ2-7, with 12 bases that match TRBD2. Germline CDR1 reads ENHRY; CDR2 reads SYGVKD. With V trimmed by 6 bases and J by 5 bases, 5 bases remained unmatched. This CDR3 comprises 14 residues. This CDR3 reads CAISNLAGGDEQYF. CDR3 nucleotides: TGTGCCATCAGCAACCTAGCGGGAGGGGACGAGCAGTACTTC.

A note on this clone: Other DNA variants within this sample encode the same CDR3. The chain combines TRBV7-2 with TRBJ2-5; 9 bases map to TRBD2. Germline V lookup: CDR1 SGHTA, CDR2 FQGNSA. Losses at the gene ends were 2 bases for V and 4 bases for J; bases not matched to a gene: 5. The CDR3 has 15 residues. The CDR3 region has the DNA TGTGCCAGCAGCTTACAGCGGGGGGCGGGAGAGACCCAGTACTTC. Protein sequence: CASSLQRGAGETQYF. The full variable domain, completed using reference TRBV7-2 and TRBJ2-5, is GAGVSQSPSNKVTEKGKDVELRCDPISGHTALYWYRQSLGQGLEFLIYFQGNSAPDKSGLPSDRFSAERTGGSVSTLTIQRTQQEDSAVYLCASSLQRGAGETQYFGPGTRLLVL.

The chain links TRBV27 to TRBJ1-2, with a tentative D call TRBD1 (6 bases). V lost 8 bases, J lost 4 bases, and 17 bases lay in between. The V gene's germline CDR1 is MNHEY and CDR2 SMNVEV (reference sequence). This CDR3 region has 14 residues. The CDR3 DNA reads TGTGCCAGCGCCCTAGGGGGGGACCTCTATGGCTACACCTTC. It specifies CASALGGDLYGYTF.

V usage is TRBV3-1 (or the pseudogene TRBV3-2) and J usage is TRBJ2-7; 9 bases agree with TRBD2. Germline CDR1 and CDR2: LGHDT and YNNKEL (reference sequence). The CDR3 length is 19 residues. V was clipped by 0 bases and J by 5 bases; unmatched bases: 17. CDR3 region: CASSQDFGSGVAGVNEQYF. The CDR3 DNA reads TGTGCCAGCAGCCAAGATTTCGGTTCTGGGGTAGCGGGAGTAAACGAGCAGTACTTC.

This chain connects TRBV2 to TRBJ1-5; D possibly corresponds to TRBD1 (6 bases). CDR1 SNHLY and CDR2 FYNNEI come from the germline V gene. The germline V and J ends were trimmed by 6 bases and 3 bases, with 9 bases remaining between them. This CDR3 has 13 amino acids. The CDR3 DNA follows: TGTGCCAGCAGGACAGGTTCCAATCAGCCCCAGCATTTT. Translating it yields CASRTGSNQPQHF.

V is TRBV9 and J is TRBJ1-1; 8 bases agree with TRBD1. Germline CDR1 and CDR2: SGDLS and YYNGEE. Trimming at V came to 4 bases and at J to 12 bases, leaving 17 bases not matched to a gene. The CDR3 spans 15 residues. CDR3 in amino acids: CASSPAGQGSRGTFF. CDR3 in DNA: TGTGCCAGCAGCCCAGCCGGACAGGGCAGCAGGGGAACTTTCTTT.

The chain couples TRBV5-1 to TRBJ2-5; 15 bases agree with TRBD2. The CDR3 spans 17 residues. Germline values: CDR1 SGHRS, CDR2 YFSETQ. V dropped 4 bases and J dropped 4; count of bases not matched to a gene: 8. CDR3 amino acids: CASSPGLAGGPGETQYF. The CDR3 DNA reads TGCGCCAGCAGCCCTGGACTAGCGGGAGGGCCGGGAGAGACCCAGTACTTC. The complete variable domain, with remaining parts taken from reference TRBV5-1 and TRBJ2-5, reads KAGVTQTPRYLIKTRGQQVTLSCSPISGHRSVSWYQQTPGQGLQFLFEYFSETQRNKGNFPGRFSGRQFSNSRSEMNVSTLELGDSALYLCASSPGLAGGPGETQYFGPGTRLLVL.

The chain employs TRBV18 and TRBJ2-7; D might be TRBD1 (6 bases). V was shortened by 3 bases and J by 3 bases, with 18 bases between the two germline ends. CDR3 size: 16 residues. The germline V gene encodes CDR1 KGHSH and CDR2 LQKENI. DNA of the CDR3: TGTGCCAGCTCACCGTATCGGGACACCCTTTACTACGAGCAGTACTTC. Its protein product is CASSPYRDTLYYEQYF.

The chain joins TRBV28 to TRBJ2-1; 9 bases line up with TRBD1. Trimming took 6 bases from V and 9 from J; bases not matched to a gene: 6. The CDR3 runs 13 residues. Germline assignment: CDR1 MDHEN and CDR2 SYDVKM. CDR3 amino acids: CASSLPGQGEQFF. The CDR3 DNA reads TGTGCCAGCAGCCTCCCGGGACAGGGTGAGCAGTTCTTC.

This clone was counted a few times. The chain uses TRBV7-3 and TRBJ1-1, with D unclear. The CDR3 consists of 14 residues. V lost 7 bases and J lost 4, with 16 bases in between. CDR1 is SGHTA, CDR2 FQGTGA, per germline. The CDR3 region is CASTVTLRGTEAFF. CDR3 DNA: TGTGCCAGCACCGTGACGCTCCGAGGCACTGAAGCTTTCTTT.

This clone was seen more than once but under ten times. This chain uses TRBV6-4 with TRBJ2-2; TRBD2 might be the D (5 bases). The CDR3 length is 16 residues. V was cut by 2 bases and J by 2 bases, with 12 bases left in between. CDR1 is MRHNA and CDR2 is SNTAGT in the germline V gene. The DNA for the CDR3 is TGTGCCAGCAGTGACAGAGGGCCCCCCAACACCGGGGAGCTGTTTTTT. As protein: CASSDRGPPNTGELFF.

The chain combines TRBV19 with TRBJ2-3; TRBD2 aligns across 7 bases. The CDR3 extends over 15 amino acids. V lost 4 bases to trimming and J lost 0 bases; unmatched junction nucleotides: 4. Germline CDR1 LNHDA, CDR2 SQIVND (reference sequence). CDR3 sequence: CASSRGGSSTDTQYF. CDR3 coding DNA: TGTGCCAGTAGTAGGGGGGGGAGCAGCACAGATACGCAGTATTTT.

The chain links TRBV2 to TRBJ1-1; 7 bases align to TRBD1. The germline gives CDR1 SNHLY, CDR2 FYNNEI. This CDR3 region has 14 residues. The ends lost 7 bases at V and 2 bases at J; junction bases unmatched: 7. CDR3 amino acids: CASIWDSANTEAFF. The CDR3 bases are TGTGCCAGCATTTGGGACAGCGCAAACACTGAAGCTTTCTTT.

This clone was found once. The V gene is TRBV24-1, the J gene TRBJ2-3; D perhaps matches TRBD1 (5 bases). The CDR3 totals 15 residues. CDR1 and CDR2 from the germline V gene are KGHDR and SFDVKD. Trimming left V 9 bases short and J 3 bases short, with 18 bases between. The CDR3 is CATADGADVTDTQYF. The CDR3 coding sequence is TGTGCCACCGCGGATGGGGCCGACGTTACAGATACGCAGTATTTT.

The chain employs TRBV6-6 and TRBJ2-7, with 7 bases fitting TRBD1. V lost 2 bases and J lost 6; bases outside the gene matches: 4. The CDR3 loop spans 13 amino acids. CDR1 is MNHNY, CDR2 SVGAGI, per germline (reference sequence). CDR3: CASSYRGQSEQYF. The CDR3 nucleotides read TGTGCCAGCAGTTACAGGGGACAGTCCGAGCAGTACTTC.

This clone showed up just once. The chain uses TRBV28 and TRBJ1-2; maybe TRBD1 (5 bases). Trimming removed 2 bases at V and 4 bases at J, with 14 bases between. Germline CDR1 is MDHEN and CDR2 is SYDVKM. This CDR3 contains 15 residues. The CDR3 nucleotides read TGTGCCAGCAGTTTAAGTCCCGGGACTACCTATGGCTACACCTTC. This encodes CASSLSPGTTYGYTF.

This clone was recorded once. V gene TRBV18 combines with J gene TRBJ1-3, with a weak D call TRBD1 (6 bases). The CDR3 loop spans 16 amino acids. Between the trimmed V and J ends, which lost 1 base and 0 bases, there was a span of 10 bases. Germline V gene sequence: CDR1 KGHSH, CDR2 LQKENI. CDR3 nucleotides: TGTGCCAGCTCACCACGTCAGGGGTCCTCTGGAAACACCATATATTTT. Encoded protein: CASSPRQGSSGNTIYF. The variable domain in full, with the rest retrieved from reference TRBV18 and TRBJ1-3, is NAGVMQNPRHLVRRRGQEARLRCSPMKGHSHVYWYRQLPEEGLKFMVYLQKENIIDESGMPKERFSAEFPKEGPSILRIQQVVRGDSAAYFCASSPRQGSSGNTIYFGEGSWLTVV.

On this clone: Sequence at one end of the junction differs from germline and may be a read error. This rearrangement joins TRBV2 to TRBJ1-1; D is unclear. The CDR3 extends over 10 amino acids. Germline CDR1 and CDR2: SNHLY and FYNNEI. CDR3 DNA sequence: TGTGCCAGCAGGAGTGATTCTTCACTCTTT. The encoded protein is CASRSDSSLF.

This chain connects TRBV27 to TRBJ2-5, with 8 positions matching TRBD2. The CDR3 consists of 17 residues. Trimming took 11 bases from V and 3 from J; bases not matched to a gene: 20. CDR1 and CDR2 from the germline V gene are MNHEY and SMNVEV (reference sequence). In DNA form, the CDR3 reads TGTGCCCTCAACGGGGACGAACTAGCGGAATTGAAAGAGACCCAGTACTTC. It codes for CALNGDELAELKETQYF.

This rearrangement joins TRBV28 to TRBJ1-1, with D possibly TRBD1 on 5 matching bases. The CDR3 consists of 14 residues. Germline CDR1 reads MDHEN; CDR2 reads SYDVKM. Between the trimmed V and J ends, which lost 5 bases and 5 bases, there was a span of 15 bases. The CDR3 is CASSEPQGYTEAFF. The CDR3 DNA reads TGTGCCAGCAGTGAACCCCAGGGTTATACTGAAGCTTTCTTT.

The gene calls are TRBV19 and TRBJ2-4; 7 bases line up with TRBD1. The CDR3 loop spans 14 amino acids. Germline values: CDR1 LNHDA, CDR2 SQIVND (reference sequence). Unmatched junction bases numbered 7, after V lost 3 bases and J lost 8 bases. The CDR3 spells CASSMTLTGDIQYF. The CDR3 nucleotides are TGTGCCAGTAGTATGACGTTAACAGGGGACATTCAGTACTTC.

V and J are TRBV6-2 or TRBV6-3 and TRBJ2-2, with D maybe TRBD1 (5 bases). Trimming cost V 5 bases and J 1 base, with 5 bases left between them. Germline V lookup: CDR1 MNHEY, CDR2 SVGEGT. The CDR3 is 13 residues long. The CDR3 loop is CASSTGNTGELFF. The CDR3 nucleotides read TGTGCCAGCAGTACAGGGAACACCGGGGAGCTGTTTTTT.

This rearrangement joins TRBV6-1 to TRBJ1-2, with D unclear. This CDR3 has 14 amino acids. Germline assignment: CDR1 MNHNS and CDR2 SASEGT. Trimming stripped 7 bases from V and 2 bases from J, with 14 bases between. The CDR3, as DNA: TGTGCCAGCACCCAGCGCGGGTGGAACTATGGCTACACCTTC. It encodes CASTQRGWNYGYTF.

The CDR3 coding sequence is TGCGCCAGCAGCTGGGGGGAAACGTCGAACACTGAAGCTTTCTTT. Amino acid sequence: CASSWGETSNTEAFF. The V and J genes are TRBV5-1 and TRBJ1-1; D is possibly TRBD1 (5 bases). V was clipped by 3 bases and J by 1 base, with 13 bases between them. The CDR3 is 15 residues long. Germline-derived CDR1 and CDR2 are SGHRS and YFSETQ.